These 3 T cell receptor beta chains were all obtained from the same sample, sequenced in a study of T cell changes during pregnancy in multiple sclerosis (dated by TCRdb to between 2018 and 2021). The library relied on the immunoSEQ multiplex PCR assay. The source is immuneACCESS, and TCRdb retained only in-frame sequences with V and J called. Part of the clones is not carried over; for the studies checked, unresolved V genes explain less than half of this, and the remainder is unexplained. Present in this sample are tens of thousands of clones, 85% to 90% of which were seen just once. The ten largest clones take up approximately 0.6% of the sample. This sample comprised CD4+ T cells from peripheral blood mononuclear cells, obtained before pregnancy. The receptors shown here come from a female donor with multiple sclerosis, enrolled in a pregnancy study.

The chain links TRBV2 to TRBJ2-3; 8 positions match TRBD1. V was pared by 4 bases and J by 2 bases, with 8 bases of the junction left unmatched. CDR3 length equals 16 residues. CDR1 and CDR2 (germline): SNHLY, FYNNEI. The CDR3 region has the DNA TGTGCCAGCAGTGTCTATGGGACAGGCCACACAGATACGCAGTATTTT. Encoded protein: CASSVYGTGHTDTQYF.

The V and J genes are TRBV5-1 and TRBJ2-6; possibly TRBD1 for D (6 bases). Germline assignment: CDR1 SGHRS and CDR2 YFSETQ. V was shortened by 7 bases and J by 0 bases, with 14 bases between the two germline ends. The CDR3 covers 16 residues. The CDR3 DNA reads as TGCGCCAGCCAAGTGGGGGCCGGCTCTGGGGCCAACGTCCTGACTTTC. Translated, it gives CASQVGAGSGANVLTF.

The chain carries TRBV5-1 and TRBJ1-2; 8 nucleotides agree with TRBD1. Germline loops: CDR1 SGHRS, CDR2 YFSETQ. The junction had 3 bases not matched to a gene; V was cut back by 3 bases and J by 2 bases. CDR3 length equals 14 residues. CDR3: CASSSQGENYGYTF. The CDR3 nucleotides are TGCGCCAGCAGCTCACAGGGGGAGAACTATGGCTACACCTTC.